This note documents a single TCR beta chain sequence. There are a few counts of this clonotype. Its specific antigen is unknown. The input lacks base qualities; no much larger clone sits a single base away. Libraries were prepared through 5' RACE. The second PCR ran for about 6 to 12 cycles and used a J-beta primer mix along with a sample-barcoded 5' primer. A unique molecular identifier was introduced onto each TCR beta cDNA molecule by a template-switch 5' adaptor carrying 12 random nucleotides. Each sample yielded at least 2.5 million CDR3-containing paired-end reads. All of the RNA was converted into first-strand cDNA using the Mint cDNA synthesis kit, with a TRBC-specific oligonucleotide serving as the primer. Following uracil-DNA glycosylase treatment, a first 18-cycle PCR with universal primers M1SS and BC2_uni_R was performed on all cDNA. As for the original processing: For normalization, 1 million high-quality reads, each with a distinct molecular identifier, were randomly selected from each sample. Instead of being binned into consensus sequences, reads with shared molecular identifiers were discarded. MiTCR, set to a Q25 quality threshold and the strictest error-elimination algorithm, was used for CDR3 identification, clonotype clustering and error correction. Lower-bound total TCR beta diversity was estimated with a nonparametric unseen species model using Euler transformation. The public reads were run again by TCRdb, first through fastp at Q25 and then through MiXCR, and only productive beta chains were kept. Rows with one shared CDR3 protein collapse into an entry with the most common genes and DNA. The V and J calls were not made by the authors but by TCRdb's processing. Present in this sample are 1.8 million or so distinct CDR3 sequences, about two fifths of which were seen just once. The ten largest clonotypes hold more than 20% of the sample.

CDR1 KGHDR and CDR2 SFDVKD are derived from the germline V gene. The cysteine opens and the phenylalanine closes a CDR3 of 12 amino acids. The retained sequence is limited to the CDR3, 36 bases, with the frame set at the first base. V is pared back by 9 bases and J by 5 bases, with 12 bases lying between the germline termini. This sample is drawn from a study of blood T cells in healthy people across ages (dated by TCRdb to 2014 to 2015). Regarding the complete study: In model experiments, template switching captured roughly one uniquely barcoded TCR beta cDNA molecule for every two T cells. The study measured age-related changes in TCR beta repertoire diversity using deep sequencing normalized with unique cDNA molecular identifiers. The donors were divided into four age groups: young (average roughly 15 years), middle-aged (about 41), aged (approximately 62) and long-lived (more than 75). Donors of different ages were randomly distributed across sequencing lanes to avoid experimental bias. The study analyzed two additional independent replicas of 1 million unique cDNA reads from the same blood draw for two donors, one aged 18 to 30 and one aged 80 or older. What the research found in general, with its limitations: Bulk unsorted PBMC profiling prevented conclusive comparison of naive and antigen-experienced compartments. Observed TCR beta diversity per million T cells fell roughly linearly with age, and a significant reduction was already apparent by age about 36. There was a strong correlation between observed TCR beta diversity and the percentage of naive T cells measured by flow cytometry. The long-lived group showed more naive CD4+ T cells, fewer expanded clones and increased TCR diversity than the aged group, suggesting age selection. Because donor CMV infection status was unknown, age-related changes in expanded clonotypes were potentially confounded. Estimates of total diversity from one million sequenced T cells were regarded as lower bounds and underestimates.

Donors were around 37 systemically healthy Caucasian individuals from Russia aged roughly 6 to 90 years. Roughly 9 milliliters of peripheral blood were drawn from each donor into EDTA-treated Vacutainer tubes. PBMCs were isolated by Ficoll-Paque density-gradient centrifugation, with at least 6 million obtained per sample. Trizol reagent was used to extract total RNA from the PBMCs, yielding at least 6 micrograms per sample. For every donor, flow cytometry on a PBMC aliquot measured the percentage of naive CD45RAhigh/CD27high T cells. Recombination linked TRBV24-1 to TRBJ1-1; perhaps TRBD1 is the D gene, with 5 bases matching. This clonotype was sampled from a human donor in good health. Sequencing input: blood. This receptor carries the CDR3 CATVGEGTEAFF. DNA sequence: TGTGCCACCGTGGGGGAGGGGACTGAAGCTTTCTTT.